The sequence of this T cell receptor (beta chain) was determined in a study of blood T cell repertoires in COVID-19. The ends lost 2 bases at V and 4 bases at J; junction bases unmatched: 13. The CDR3 is 18 amino acids. Per germline, CDR1 LGHNT and CDR2 FRNRAP. Some clones are missing from TCRdb's copy, which holds only in-frame ones; the method was immunoSEQ multiplex PCR. The sample consists of fewer than 50,000 clones, roughly 78% of them appearing once. The chain joins TRBV12-5 to TRBJ2-3, with 9 bases that match TRBD2. Material: peripheral blood. The sequence was obtained from a man in his 70s with acute or convalescent COVID-19. The CDR3 nucleotides read TGTGCTAGTGGTTTGACTAGCGGGTCCGGCAGGTGGGCAGATACGCAGTATTTT. This translates into CASGLTSGSGRWADTQYF.